Presented here are 6 T cell receptor beta chains from one specimen sequenced in a study of control samples from healthy donors and cancer patients. Using immunoSEQ multiplex PCR, the repertoire was profiled, and TCRdb retains in-frame clones only, with some absent. The table includes some 89,000 clones, more than 75% detected once. Sequences were obtained from blood. These receptors originate from a woman between 40 and 55 years old in good health.

V and J are TRBV6-6 and TRBJ1-4; 10 bases align to TRBD1. The J segment lost 6 bases and the V segment lost 5 bases, leaving 3 bases of the junction unmatched. This CDR3 region has 14 residues. CDR1 MNHNY and CDR2 SVGAGI come from the germline V gene (reference sequence). The CDR3 region is CASSRQGAYEKLFF. The CDR3 nucleotides read TGTGCCAGCAGTAGACAGGGGGCCTATGAAAAACTGTTTTTT.

J is TRBJ2-4 and V is TRBV2; TRBD2 matches at 7 bases. Germline V lookup: CDR1 SNHLY, CDR2 FYNNEI. This CDR3 contains 11 residues. Losses at the gene ends were 8 bases for V and 16 bases for J; bases not matched to a gene: 11. CDR3 DNA sequence: TGTGCCAGCCTCCTGGCGGGAGCGTTTTACTTC. It yields the protein CASLLAGAFYF.

The chain links TRBV7-9 to TRBJ2-7; 8 nucleotides align to TRBD1. The CDR3 runs to 16 residues. Trimming took 2 bases from V and 2 from J; bases not matched to a gene: 8. In germline, CDR1 is SEHNR, CDR2 FQNEAQ (reference sequence). CDR3 DNA sequence: TGTGCCAGCAGCTTATACCAGGGGGCTCCGACCTACGAGCAGTACTTC. Translation gives CASSLYQGAPTYEQYF. Drawing the rest from reference TRBV7-9 and TRBJ2-7, the complete variable domain is DTGVSQNPRHKITKRGQNVTFRCDPISEHNRLYWYRQTLGQGPEFLTYFQNEAQLEKSRLLSDRFSAERPKGSFSTLEIQRTEQGDSAMYLCASSLYQGAPTYEQYFGPGTRLTVT.

V and J are TRBV2 and TRBJ1-5, with D possibly TRBD1 on 5 matching bases. This CDR3 comprises 15 residues. V was trimmed by 0 bases and J by 1 base, leaving 7 bases between them. CDR1 SNHLY and CDR2 FYNNEI come from the germline V gene. The CDR3 reads CASSEASGSNQPQHF. CDR3 bases: TGTGCCAGCAGTGAAGCGTCAGGGAGCAATCAGCCCCAGCATTTT.

The gene calls are TRBV7-8 and TRBJ1-1; tentatively, D is TRBD1 (6 bases). Trimming took 1 base from V and 10 from J, leaving 16 bases between them. The CDR3 sequence is 14 residues long. Looked up from germline, CDR1 is SGHVS and CDR2 is FQNEAQ. The CDR3 bases are TGTGCCAGCAGCTTAGGTACAGGGCTTTATTCAGCTTTCTTT. Amino acid sequence: CASSLGTGLYSAFF.

The gene calls are TRBV27 and TRBJ1-1; TRBD1 might be the D (5 bases). V lost 3 bases and J lost 10, with 27 bases in between. This CDR3 spans 17 amino acids. CDR1 and CDR2 (germline): MNHEY, SMNVEV (reference sequence). This chain's CDR3 is CASSLGQAGAKAGGAFF. The CDR3 DNA sequence: TGTGCCAGCAGTTTGGGCCAGGCCGGAGCAAAGGCCGGGGGAGCTTTCTTT.